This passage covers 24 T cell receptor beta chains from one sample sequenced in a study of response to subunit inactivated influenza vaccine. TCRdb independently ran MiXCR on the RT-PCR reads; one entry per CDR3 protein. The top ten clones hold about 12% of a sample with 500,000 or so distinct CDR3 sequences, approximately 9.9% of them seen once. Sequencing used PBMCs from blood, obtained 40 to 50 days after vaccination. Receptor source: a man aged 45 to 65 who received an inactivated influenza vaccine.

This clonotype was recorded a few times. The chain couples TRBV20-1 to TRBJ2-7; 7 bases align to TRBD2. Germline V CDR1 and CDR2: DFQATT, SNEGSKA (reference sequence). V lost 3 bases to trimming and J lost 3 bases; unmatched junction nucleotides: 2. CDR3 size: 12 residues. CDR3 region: CSASSGGYEQYF. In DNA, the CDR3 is TGCAGTGCTAGTTCGGGGGGCTACGAGCAGTACTTC.

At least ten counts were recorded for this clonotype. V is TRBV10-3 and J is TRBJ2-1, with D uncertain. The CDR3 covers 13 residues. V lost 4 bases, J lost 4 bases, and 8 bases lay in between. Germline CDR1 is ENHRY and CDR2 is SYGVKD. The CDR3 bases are TGTGCCATCAGTGCCCAGGTTTACAATGAGCAGTTCTTC. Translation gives CAISAQVYNEQFF.

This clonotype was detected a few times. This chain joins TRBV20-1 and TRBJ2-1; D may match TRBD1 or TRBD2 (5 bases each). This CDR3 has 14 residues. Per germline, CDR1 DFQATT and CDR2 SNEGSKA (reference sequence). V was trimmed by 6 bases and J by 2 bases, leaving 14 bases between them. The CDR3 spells CSADSQGPYNEQFF. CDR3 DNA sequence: TGCAGTGCCGACTCCCAGGGACCCTACAATGAGCAGTTCTTC.

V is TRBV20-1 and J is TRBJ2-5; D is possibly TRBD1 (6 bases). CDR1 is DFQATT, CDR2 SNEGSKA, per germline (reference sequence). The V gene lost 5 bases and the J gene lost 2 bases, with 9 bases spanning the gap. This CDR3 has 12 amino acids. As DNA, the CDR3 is TGCAGTGCTTTGGACAGACAAGAGACCCAGTACTTC. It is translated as CSALDRQETQYF.

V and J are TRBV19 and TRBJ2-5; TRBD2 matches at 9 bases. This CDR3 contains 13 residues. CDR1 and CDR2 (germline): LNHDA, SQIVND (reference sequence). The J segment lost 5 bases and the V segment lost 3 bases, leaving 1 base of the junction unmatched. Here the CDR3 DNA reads TGTGCCAGTAGTATTGGGACTAGCGAGACCCAGTACTTC. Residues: CASSIGTSETQYF.

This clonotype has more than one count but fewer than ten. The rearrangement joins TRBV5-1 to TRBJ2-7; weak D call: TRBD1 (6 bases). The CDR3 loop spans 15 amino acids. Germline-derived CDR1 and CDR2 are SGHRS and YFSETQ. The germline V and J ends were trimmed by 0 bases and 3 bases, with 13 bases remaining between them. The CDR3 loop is CASSLGSQGNYEQYF. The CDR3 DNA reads TGCGCCAGCAGCTTGGGTTCGCAGGGGAACTACGAGCAGTACTTC.

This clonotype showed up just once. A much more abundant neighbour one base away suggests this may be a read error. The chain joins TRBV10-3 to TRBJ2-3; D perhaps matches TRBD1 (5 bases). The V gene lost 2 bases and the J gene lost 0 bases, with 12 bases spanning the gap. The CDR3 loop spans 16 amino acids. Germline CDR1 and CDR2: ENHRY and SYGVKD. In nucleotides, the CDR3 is TGTGCCATCAGTGAGGACGACAGTAGTAGCACAGATACGCAGTATTTT. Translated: CAISEDDSSSTDTQYF.

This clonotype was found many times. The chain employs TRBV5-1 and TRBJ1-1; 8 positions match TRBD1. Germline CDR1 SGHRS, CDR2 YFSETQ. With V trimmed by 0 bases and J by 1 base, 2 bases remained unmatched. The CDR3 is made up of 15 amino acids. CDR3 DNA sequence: TGCGCCAGCAGCTTGGGGACAGGGTCGAACACTGAAGCTTTCTTT. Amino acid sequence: CASSLGTGSNTEAFF.

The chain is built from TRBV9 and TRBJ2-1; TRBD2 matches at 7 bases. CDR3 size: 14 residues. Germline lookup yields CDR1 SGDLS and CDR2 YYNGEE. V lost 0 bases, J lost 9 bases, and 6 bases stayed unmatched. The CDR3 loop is CASSVGASGIEQFF. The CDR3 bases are TGTGCCAGCAGCGTAGGGGCTAGCGGTATTGAGCAGTTCTTC.

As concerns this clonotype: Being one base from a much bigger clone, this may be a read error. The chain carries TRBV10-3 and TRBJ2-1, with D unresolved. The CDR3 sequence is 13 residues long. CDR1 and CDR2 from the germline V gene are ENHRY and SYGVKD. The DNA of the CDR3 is TGTGCCATCAGTGAGGCTCTTCGGAATGAGCAGCTCTTC. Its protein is CAISEALRNEQLF.

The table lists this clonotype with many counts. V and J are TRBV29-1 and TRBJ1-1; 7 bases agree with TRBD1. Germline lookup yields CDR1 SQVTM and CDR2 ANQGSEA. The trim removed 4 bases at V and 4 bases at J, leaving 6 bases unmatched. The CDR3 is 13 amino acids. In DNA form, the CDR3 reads TGCAGCGTTGGAGGGGGCTACGGCACTGAAGCTTTCTTT. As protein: CSVGGGYGTEAFF.

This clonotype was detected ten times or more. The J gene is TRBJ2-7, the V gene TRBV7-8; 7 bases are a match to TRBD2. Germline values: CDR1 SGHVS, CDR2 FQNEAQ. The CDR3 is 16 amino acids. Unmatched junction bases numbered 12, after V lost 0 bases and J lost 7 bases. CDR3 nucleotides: TGTGCCAGCAGCTTAGCGCGGGAGAACCCTACGGGTGAGCAGTACTTC. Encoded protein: CASSLARENPTGEQYF.

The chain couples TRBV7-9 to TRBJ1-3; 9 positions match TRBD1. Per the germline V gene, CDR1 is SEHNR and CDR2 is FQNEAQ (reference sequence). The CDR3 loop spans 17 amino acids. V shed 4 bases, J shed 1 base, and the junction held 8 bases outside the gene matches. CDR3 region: CASSWGTGYSSGNTIYF. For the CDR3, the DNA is TGTGCCAGCAGCTGGGGGACAGGGTATTCTTCTGGAAACACCATATATTTT.

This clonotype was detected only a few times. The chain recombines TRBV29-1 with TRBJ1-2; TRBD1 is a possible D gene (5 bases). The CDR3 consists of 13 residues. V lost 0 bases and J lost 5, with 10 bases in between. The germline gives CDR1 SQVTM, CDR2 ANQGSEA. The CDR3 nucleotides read TGCAGCGTTGAAGATAAAGGGGCATATGGCTACACCTTC. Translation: CSVEDKGAYGYTF.

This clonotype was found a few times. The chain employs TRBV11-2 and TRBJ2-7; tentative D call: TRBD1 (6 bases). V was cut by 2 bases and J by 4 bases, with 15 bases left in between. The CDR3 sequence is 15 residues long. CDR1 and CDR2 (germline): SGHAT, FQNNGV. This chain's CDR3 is CASSLIRGGLYEQYF. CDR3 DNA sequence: TGTGCCAGCAGCTTAATACGTGGGGGCTTATACGAGCAGTACTTC.

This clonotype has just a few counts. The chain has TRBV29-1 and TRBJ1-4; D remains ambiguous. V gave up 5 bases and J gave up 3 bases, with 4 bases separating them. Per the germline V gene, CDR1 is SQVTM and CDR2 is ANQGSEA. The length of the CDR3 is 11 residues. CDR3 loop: CSVSSNEKLFF. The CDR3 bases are TGCAGCGTTTCTTCTAATGAAAAACTGTTTTTT.

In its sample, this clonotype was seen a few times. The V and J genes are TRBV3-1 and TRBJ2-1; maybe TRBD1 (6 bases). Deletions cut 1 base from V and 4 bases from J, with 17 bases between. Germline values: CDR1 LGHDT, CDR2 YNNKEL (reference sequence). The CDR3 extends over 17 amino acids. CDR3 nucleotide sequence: TGTGCCAGCAGCCAAGGGGGGCGCATTGACTTTTACAATGAGCAGTTCTTC. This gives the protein CASSQGGRIDFYNEQFF.

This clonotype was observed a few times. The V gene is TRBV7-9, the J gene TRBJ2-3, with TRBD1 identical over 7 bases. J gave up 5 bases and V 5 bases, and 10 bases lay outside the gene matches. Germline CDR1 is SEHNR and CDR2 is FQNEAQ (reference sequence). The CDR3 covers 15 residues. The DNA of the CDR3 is TGTGCCAGCAGCGCCACACAGGGGCTGGGAGATACGCAGTATTTT. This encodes CASSATQGLGDTQYF.

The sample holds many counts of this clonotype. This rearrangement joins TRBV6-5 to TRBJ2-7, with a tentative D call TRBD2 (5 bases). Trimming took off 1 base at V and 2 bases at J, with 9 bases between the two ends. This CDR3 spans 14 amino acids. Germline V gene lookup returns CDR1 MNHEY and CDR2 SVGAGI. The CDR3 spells CASSYFPGTYEQYF. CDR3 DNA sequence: TGTGCCAGCAGTTACTTTCCGGGAACCTACGAGCAGTACTTC.

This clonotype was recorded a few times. The CDR3 spells CASSPGGTGGYTEAFF. The DNA for the CDR3 is TGTGCCAGCAGTCCGGGGGGAACAGGGGGGTACACTGAAGCTTTCTTT. This chain connects TRBV25-1 to TRBJ1-1; 8 bases fit TRBD1. Trimming removed 5 bases from V and 3 bases from J; junction bases left unmatched: 11. Germline V lookup: CDR1 MGHDK, CDR2 SYGVNS. The CDR3 loop spans 16 amino acids.

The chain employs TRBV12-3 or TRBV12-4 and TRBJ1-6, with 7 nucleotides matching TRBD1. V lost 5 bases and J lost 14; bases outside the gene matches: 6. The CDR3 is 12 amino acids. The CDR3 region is CASSPTGATLHF. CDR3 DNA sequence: TGTGCCAGCAGTCCAACAGGGGCAACCCTCCACTTT.

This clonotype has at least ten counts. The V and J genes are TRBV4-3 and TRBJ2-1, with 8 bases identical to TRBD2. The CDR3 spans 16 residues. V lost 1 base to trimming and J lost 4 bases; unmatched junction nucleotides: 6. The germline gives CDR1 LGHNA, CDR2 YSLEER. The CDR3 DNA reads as TGCGCCAGCAGCCAAGCCGGCCGGGGGGGATACAATGAGCAGTTCTTC. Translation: CASSQAGRGGYNEQFF.

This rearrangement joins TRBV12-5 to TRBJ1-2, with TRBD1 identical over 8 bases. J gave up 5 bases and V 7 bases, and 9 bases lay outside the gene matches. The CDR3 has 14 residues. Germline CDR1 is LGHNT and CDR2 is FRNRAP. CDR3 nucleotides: TGTGCTAGTGCCCTCGCAGGGGGCGCTTATGGCTACACCTTC. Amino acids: CASALAGGAYGYTF.

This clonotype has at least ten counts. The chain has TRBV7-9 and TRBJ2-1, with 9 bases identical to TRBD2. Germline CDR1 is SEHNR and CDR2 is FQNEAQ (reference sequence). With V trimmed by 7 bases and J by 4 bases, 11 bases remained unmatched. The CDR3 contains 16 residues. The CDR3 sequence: CASTTATTSGYNEQFF. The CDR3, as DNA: TGTGCCAGCACCACAGCGACGACTAGCGGTTACAATGAGCAGTTCTTC.